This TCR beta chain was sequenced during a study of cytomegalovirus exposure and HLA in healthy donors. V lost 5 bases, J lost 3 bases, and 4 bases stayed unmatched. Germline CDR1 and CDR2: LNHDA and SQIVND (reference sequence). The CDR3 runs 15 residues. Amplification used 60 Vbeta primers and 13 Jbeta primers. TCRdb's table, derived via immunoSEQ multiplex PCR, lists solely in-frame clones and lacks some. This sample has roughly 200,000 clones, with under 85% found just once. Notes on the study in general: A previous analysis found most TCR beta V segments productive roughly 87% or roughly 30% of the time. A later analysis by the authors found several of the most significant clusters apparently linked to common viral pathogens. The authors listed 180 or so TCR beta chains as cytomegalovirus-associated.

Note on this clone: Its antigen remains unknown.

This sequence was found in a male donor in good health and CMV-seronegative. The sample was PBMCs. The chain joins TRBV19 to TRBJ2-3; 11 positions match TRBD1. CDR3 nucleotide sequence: TGTGCCAGTAGTTCGGGACAGGGGGTTACAGATACGCAGTATTTT. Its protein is CASSSGQGVTDTQYF. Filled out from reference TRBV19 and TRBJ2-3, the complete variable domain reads DGGITQSPKYLFRKEGQNVTLSCEQNLNHDAMYWYRQDPGQGLRLIYYSQIVNDFQKGDIAEGYSVSREKKESFPLTVTSAQKNPTAFYLCASSSGQGVTDTQYFGPGTRLTVL.